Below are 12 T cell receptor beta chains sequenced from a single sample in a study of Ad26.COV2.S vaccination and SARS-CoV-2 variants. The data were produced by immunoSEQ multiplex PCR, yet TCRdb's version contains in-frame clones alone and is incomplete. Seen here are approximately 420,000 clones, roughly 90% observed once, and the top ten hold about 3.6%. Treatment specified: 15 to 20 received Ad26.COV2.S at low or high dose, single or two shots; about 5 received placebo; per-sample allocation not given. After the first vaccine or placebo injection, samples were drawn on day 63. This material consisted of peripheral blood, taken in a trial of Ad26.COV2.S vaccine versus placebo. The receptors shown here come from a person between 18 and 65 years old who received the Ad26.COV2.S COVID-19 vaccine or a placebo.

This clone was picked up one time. The CDR3 loop is CASSRGIANYGYTF. CDR3 sequence (DNA): TGTGCCAGCAGTCGGGGAATTGCTAACTATGGCTACACCTTC. The V call is TRBV2, the J call TRBJ1-2; D uncertain. V was shortened by 5 bases and J by 0 bases, with 10 bases between the two germline ends. This CDR3 is 14 amino acids long. Germline values: CDR1 SNHLY, CDR2 FYNNEI.

CDR3 amino acids: CASSSGLDSYEQYF. The CDR3 nucleotides read TGTGCCAGCAGTTCGGGACTAGACTCCTACGAGCAGTACTTC. The chain has TRBV27 and TRBJ2-7; 8 nucleotides agree with TRBD2. In germline, CDR1 is MNHEY, CDR2 SMNVEV (reference sequence). The V gene end was trimmed by 4 bases and the J gene end by 0 bases; junction bases not matched to a gene: 2. The CDR3 length is 14 residues.

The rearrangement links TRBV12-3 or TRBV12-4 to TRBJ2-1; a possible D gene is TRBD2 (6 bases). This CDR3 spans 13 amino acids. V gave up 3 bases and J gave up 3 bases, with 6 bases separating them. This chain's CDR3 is CASSLGGYNEQFF. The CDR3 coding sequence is TGTGCCAGCAGTTTGGGGGGCTACAATGAGCAGTTCTTC.

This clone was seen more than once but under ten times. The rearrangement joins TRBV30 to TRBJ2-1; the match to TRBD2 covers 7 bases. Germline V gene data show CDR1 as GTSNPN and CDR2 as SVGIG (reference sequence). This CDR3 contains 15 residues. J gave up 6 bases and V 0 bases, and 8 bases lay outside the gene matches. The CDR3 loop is CAWSVLGGEPNEQFF. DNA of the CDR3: TGTGCCTGGAGTGTACTTGGGGGGGAGCCCAATGAGCAGTTCTTC.

CDR3 coding DNA: TGCGCCAGCACTCGCGGGGACAGGATAAACGAGGCTTTCTTT. As protein: CASTRGDRINEAFF. The chain uses TRBV5-1 and TRBJ1-1; 8 bases agree with TRBD1. This CDR3 is 14 amino acids long. The ends lost 6 bases at V and 11 bases at J; junction bases unmatched: 15. The V gene's germline CDR1 is SGHRS and CDR2 YFSETQ.

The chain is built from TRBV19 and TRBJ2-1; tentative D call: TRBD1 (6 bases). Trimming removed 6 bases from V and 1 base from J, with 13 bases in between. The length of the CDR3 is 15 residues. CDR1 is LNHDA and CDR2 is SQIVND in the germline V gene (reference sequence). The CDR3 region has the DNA TGTGCCAGTAGCCAAGGACAGAGATCCTACAATGAGCAGTTCTTC. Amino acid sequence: CASSQGQRSYNEQFF.

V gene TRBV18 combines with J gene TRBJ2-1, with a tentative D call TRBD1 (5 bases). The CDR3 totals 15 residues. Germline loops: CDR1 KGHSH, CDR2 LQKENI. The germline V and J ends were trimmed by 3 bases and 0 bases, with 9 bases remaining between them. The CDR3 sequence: CASSPTELSYNEQFF. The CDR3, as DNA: TGTGCCAGCTCACCGACAGAACTCTCCTACAATGAGCAGTTCTTC. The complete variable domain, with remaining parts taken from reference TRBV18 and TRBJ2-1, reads NAGVMQNPRHLVRRRGQEARLRCSPMKGHSHVYWYRQLPEEGLKFMVYLQKENIIDESGMPKERFSAEFPKEGPSILRIQQVVRGDSAAYFCASSPTELSYNEQFFGPGTRLTVL.

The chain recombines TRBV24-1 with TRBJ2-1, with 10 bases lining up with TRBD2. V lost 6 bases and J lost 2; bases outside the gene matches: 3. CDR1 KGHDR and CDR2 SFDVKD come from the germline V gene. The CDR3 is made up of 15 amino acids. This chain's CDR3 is CATSLAGGAYNEQFF. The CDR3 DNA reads TGTGCCACCAGTTTAGCGGGGGGTGCCTACAATGAGCAGTTCTTC.

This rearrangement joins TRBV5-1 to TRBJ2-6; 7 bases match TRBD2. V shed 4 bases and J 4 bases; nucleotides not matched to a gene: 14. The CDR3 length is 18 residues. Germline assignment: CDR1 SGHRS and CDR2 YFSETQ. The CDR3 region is CASSHQGERGLGANVLTF. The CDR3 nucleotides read TGCGCCAGCAGCCATCAAGGCGAGCGGGGTCTCGGGGCCAACGTCCTGACTTTC. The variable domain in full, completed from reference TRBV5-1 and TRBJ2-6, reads KAGVTQTPRYLIKTRGQQVTLSCSPISGHRSVSWYQQTPGQGLQFLFEYFSETQRNKGNFPGRFSGRQFSNSRSEMNVSTLELGDSALYLCASSHQGERGLGANVLTFGAGSRLTVL.

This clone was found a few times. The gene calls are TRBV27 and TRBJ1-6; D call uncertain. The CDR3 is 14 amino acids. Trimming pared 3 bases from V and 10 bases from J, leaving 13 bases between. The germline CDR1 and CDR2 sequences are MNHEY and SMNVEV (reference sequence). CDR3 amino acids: CASSFDQYGSPLHF. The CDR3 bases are TGTGCCAGCAGTTTCGACCAGTATGGATCACCCCTCCACTTT.

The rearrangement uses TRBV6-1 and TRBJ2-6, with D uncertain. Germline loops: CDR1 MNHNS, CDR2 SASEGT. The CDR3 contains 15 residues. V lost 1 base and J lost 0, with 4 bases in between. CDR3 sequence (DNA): TGTGCCAGCAGTGAAGGGGGCTCTGGGGCCAACGTCCTGACTTTC. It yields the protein CASSEGGSGANVLTF.

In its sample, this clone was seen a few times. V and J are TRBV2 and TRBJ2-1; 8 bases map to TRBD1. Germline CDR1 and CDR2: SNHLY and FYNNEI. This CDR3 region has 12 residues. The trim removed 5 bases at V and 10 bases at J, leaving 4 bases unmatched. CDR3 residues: CASSKQGEEQFF. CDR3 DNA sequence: TGTGCCAGCAGTAAACAGGGGGAAGAGCAGTTCTTC. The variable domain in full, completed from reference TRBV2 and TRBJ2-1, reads EPEVTQTPSHQVTQMGQEVILRCVPISNHLYFYWYRQILGQKVEFLVSFYNNEISEKSEIFDDQFSVERPDGSNFTLKIRSTKLEDSAMYFCASSKQGEEQFFGPGTRLTVL.